This is a list of T cell receptor beta chains from one sample in a study of regulatory T cells in long-lasting Graves disease. TCRdb fed the multiplex PCR reads into MiXCR, producing one record per CDR3 protein. The repertoire includes about 430,000 distinct CDR3 sequences, approximately 15% of them detected once, and 7.8% sits in the top ten. In addition, the sample was reused for a study of T cells in Graves' hyperthyroidism and ophthalmopathy.

The sequenced sample was peripheral blood mononuclear cells (PBMCs), obtained at new diagnosis, from a patient treated with antithyroid drugs. Receptors originate from a woman aged 40 to 50 with Graves disease. Both conserved end residues are part of each CDR3. A D gene is named only where the DNA matches it firmly. A row's size may be missing; if present it is once, few, many or a size class.

V gene,clone size,D gene,J gene,CDR3 protein,CDR3 DNA
TRBV18,many,TRBD1,TRBJ2-3,CASSPRGQGSTDTQYF,TGTGCCAGCTCACCACGAGGACAGGGAAGCACAGATACGCAGTATTTT
TRBV5-1,-,-,TRBJ2-5,CASSFLSGETQYF,TGCGCCAGCAGCTTCCTAAGTGGGGAGACCCAGTACTTC
TRBV29-1,many,-,TRBJ1-2,CSVGTNYGYTF,TGCAGCGTTGGGACAAATTATGGCTACACCTTC
TRBV4-1,many,TRBD1,TRBJ1-4,CASSPGQGNDEKLFF,TGCGCCAGCAGCCCGGGACAGGGAAACGATGAAAAACTGTTTTTT
TRBV12-3/TRBV12-4,once,-,TRBJ2-7,CASGGTPNSYNEQYF,TGTGCCAGCGGGGGGACACCGAACTCCTACAATGAGCAGTACTTC
TRBV12-3/TRBV12-4,many,-,TRBJ2-5,CASSLEEETQYF,TGTGCCAGCAGTTTGGAGGAAGAGACCCAGTACTTC
TRBV5-1,-,-,TRBJ2-7,CASSIQPLGQGHF,TGCGCCAGCAGCATACAACCACTCGGGCAGGGGCACTTC
TRBV2,many,-,TRBJ2-7,CASSERLGHSPYEQYF,TGTGCCAGCAGTGAAAGATTAGGGCATTCACCCTACGAGCAGTACTTC
TRBV6-5,-,-,TRBJ2-3,CASSYSTQGGPDTQYF,TGTGCCAGCAGTTACTCGACCCAAGGAGGCCCAGATACGCAGTATTTT
TRBV7-8,many,TRBD1,TRBJ2-7,CASSLVSGQVDAYEQYF,TGTGCCAGCAGCTTAGTGTCAGGACAGGTTGACGCCTACGAGCAGTACTTC
TRBV20-1,many,TRBD2,TRBJ2-3,CSAPTSGGTDTQYF,TGCAGTGCTCCGACTAGCGGCGGCACAGATACGCAGTATTTT
TRBV5-5,many,-,TRBJ2-1,CASSPHPQGKSYNEQFF,TGTGCCAGCAGCCCTCACCCACAGGGCAAGTCCTACAATGAGCAGTTCTTC
TRBV11-2,-,-,TRBJ2-7,CASSDWGADLPNEQYF,TGTGCCAGCAGCGACTGGGGGGCAGACCTTCCTAACGAGCAGTACTTC
TRBV7-3,many,-,TRBJ2-2,CASSLNPSNTGELFF,TGTGCCAGCAGCTTAAATCCCTCGAACACCGGGGAGCTGTTTTTT
TRBV12-3/TRBV12-4,many,TRBD2,TRBJ2-1,CASSLLGLAGYNEQFF,TGTGCCAGCAGTTTATTGGGACTAGCGGGCTACAATGAGCAGTTCTTC
TRBV30,many,-,TRBJ2-5,CAWSVDAQETQYF,TGTGCCTGGAGTGTAGATGCCCAAGAGACCCAGTACTTC
TRBV2,many,TRBD1,TRBJ1-2,CARSTGGSYGYTF,TGTGCCAGGTCAACAGGGGGTTCCTATGGCTACACCTTC
TRBV19,few,-,TRBJ2-5,CATLGGGLETQYF,TGTGCCACCCTCGGAGGCGGGCTAGAGACCCAGTACTTC
TRBV28,many,-,TRBJ1-1,CASRPSGYTEAFF,TGTGCCAGCAGACCTAGCGGTTACACTGAAGCTTTCTTT
TRBV28,-,-,TRBJ2-3,CASSLYGDTDTQYF,TGTGCCAGCAGTTTATACGGAGACACAGATACGCAGTATTTT
TRBV20-1,many,TRBD1,TRBJ1-5,CSATRTGYSNQPQHF,TGCAGTGCTACCCGGACAGGATATAGCAATCAGCCCCAGCATTTT
TRBV28,-,-,TRBJ1-2,CASSLSGVKGYTF,TGTGCCAGCAGTTTGTCAGGAGTGAAAGGCTACACCTTC
TRBV7-2,-,-,TRBJ1-4,CASSLVGGDEKLFF,TGTGCCAGCAGCTTAGTCGGGGGGGATGAAAAACTGTTTTTT
TRBV5-1,-,TRBD1,TRBJ1-1,CASSFRDRVSTGTEAFF,TGCGCCAGCAGCTTTAGGGACAGGGTTTCTACTGGCACTGAAGCTTTCTTT
TRBV15,-,TRBD1,TRBJ2-7,CATSSRDSNYEQYF,TGTGCCACCAGCAGCCGGGACAGTAACTACGAGCAGTACTTC
TRBV3-1,many,-,TRBJ2-7,CASSQDGGEEQYF,TGTGCCAGCAGCCAAGATGGGGGCGAAGAGCAGTACTTC
TRBV28,-,TRBD2,TRBJ2-7,CASSPLGGSYEQYF,TGTGCCAGCAGCCCCCTGGGGGGGTCCTACGAGCAGTACTTC
TRBV6-1,-,-,TRBJ2-7,CATTSAGSSYEQYF,TGTGCCACGACGTCGGCAGGGAGCTCCTACGAGCAGTACTTC
TRBV7-4,many,TRBD2,TRBJ2-1,CASSPTLLLAGQTYNEQFF,TGTGCCAGCAGCCCAACCTTACTACTAGCGGGGCAAACCTACAATGAGCAGTTCTTC
TRBV29-1,few,TRBD1,TRBJ2-1,CSVFRDRGTNEQFF,TGCAGCGTTTTCCGGGACAGGGGGACCAATGAGCAGTTCTTC
TRBV7-8,-,-,TRBJ1-1,CASSLVAGWGTEAFF,TGTGCCAGCAGCTTAGTCGCAGGGTGGGGCACTGAAGCTTTCTTT
TRBV2,-,TRBD2,TRBJ2-3,CASSEGTSGRGRTDTQYF,TGTGCCAGCAGTGAAGGGACTAGCGGGAGAGGGAGGACAGATACGCAGTATTTT
TRBV7-9,few,-,TRBJ1-2,CASRYDGGSGYTF,TGTGCCAGCAGATATGACGGGGGCTCTGGCTACACCTTC
TRBV18,-,-,TRBJ2-3,CASSPVGDTQYF,TGTGCCAGCTCACCAGTCGGAGATACGCAGTATTTT
TRBV3-1,many,-,TRBJ2-7,CASSQNIYEQYF,TGTGCCAGCAGCCAAAACATATACGAGCAGTACTTC
TRBV11-2,many,-,TRBJ1-5,CASSDNGEQPQHF,TGTGCCAGCAGCGACAATGGAGAACAGCCCCAGCATTTT
TRBV6-1,many,-,TRBJ1-1,CASVVSDTEAFF,TGTGCCAGCGTTGTCAGCGACACTGAAGCTTTCTTT
TRBV20-1,-,-,TRBJ2-7,CSARVRRSSYEQYF,TGCAGTGCTAGGGTGCGGAGGAGCTCCTACGAGCAGTACTTC
TRBV5-1,few,TRBD1,TRBJ1-5,CASSLAGTGNQPQHF,TGCGCCAGCAGCTTGGCCGGGACAGGCAATCAGCCCCAGCATTTT
TRBV28,many,-,TRBJ1-3,CASSSGPGNTIYF,TGTGCCAGCAGTTCGGGACCGGGAAACACCATATATTTT
TRBV9,many,-,TRBJ2-2,CASSVDVGNLGGELFF,TGTGCCAGCAGCGTCGACGTGGGCAATCTAGGCGGGGAGCTGTTTTTT
TRBV11-3,few,-,TRBJ2-2,CASSRTGSNTGELFF,TGTGCCAGCAGCCGTACAGGGTCGAACACCGGGGAGCTGTTTTTT
TRBV11-3,many,-,TRBJ2-1,CASSLVRGSEQFF,TGTGCCAGCAGCTTAGTACGCGGCAGTGAGCAGTTCTTC
TRBV18,-,TRBD2,TRBJ2-1,CASSPSKLAGGLYNEQFF,TGTGCCAGCTCACCATCGAAACTAGCGGGAGGACTGTACAATGAGCAGTTCTTC
TRBV29-1,many,TRBD2,TRBJ2-5,CSVERRLAGQETQYF,TGCAGCGTTGAACGTAGACTAGCGGGGCAAGAGACCCAGTACTTC
TRBV29-1,many,-,TRBJ2-3,CSVGWGFTSTDTQYF,TGCAGCGTCGGGTGGGGGTTTACTAGCACAGATACGCAGTATTTT
TRBV6-1,-,TRBD1,TRBJ2-2,CASSRQGKSTGELFF,TGTGCCAGCAGTCGACAGGGCAAGAGCACCGGGGAGCTGTTTTTT
TRBV9,-,-,TRBJ2-7,CASSVAGGPAYEQYF,TGTGCCAGCAGCGTAGCTGGCGGGCCTGCCTACGAGCAGTACTTC
TRBV18,-,TRBD2,TRBJ2-1,CASSPMGLAGDTEQFF,TGTGCCAGCTCACCAATGGGACTAGCGGGAGACACTGAGCAGTTCTTC
TRBV28,many,TRBD1,TRBJ1-2,CASRRPPGTGDLKGYTF,TGTGCCAGCAGGCGACCACCCGGGACAGGGGACTTGAAAGGCTACACCTTC
TRBV19,-,-,TRBJ2-7,CASSMGSYEQYF,TGTGCCAGTAGTATGGGCTCCTACGAGCAGTACTTC
TRBV4-1,many,-,TRBJ1-5,CASSQDLSVSPQHF,TGCGCCAGCAGCCAAGATCTCTCGGTGTCGCCCCAGCATTTT
TRBV18,few,-,TRBJ2-2,CASSPSSVDTGELFF,TGTGCCAGCTCACCGTCGAGTGTGGACACCGGGGAGCTGTTTTTT
TRBV7-2,many,TRBD1,TRBJ2-7,CASSLGARWGQRSYEQYF,TGTGCCAGCAGCTTAGGAGCGAGATGGGGACAGCGCAGTTACGAGCAGTACTTC
TRBV11-2,few,TRBD2,TRBJ2-1,CASSLPSSAGLYNEQFF,TGTGCCAGCAGCTTACCTTCCTCAGCGGGACTATACAATGAGCAGTTCTTC
TRBV20-1,-,TRBD1,TRBJ1-4,CSARRTGHEKLFF,TGCAGTGCTAGAAGGACAGGGCATGAAAAACTGTTTTTT
TRBV4-1,few,-,TRBJ1-2,CASSQVPQGNYGYTF,TGCGCCAGCAGCCAAGTACCACAGGGTAACTATGGCTACACCTTC
TRBV3-1,-,-,TRBJ2-7,CASSLLAFEQYF,TGTGCCAGCAGCCTGCTAGCATTCGAGCAGTACTTC